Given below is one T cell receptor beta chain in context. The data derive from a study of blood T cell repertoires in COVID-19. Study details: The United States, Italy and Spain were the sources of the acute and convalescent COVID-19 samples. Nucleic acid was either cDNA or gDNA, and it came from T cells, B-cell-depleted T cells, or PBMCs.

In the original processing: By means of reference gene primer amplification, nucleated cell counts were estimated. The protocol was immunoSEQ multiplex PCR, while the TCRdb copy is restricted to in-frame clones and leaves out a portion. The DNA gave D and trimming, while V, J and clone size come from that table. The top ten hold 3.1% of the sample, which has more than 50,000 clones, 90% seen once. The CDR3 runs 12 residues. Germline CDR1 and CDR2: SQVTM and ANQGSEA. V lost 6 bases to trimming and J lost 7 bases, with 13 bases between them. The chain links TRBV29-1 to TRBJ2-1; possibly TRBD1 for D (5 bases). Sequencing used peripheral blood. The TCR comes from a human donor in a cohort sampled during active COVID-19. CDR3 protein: CSVWGYRNEQFF. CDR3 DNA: TGCAGCGTCTGGGGCTACCGGAATGAGCAGTTCTTC.